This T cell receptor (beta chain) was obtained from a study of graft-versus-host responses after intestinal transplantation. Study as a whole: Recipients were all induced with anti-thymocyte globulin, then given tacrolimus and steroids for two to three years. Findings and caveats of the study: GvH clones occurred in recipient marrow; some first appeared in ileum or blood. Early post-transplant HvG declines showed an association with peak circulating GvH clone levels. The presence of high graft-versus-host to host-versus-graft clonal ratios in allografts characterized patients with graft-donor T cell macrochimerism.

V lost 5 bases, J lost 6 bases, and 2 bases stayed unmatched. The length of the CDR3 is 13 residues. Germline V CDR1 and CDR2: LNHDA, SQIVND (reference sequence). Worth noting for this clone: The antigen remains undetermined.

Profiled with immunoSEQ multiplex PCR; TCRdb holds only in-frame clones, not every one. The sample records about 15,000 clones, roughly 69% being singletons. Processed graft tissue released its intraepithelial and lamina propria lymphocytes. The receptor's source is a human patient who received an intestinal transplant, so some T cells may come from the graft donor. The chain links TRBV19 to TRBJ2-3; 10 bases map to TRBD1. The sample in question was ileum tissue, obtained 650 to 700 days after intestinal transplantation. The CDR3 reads CASSDRGLDTQYF. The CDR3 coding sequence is TGTGCCAGTAGTGACAGGGGGCTTGATACGCAGTATTTT.